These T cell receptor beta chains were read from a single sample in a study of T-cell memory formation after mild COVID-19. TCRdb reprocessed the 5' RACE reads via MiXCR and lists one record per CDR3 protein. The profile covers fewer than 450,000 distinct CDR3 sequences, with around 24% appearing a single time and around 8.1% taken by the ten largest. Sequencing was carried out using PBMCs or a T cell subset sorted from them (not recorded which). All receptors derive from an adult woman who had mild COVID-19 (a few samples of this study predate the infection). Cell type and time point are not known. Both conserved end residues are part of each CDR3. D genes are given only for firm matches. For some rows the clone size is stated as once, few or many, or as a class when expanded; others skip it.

CDR3 DNA: TGTGCCAGCAGCCCCCTAATCCAGTCTGGGGCCAACGTCCTGACTTTC
CDR3 protein: CASSPLIQSGANVLTF
D gene: NA
J gene: TRBJ2-6
clone size: few
V gene: TRBV7-2

CDR3 DNA: TGCAGCGCCAACGGGGGGGGCTTGGGCTACGAGCAGTACTTC
CDR3 protein: CSANGGGLGYEQYF
D gene: TRBD2
J gene: TRBJ2-7
clone size: NA
V gene: TRBV29-1

CDR3 DNA: TGTGCCAGCAGGCCACTAGCGGGAGGGACCACAGATACGCAGTATTTT
CDR3 protein: CASRPLAGGTTDTQYF
D gene: TRBD2
J gene: TRBJ2-3
clone size: few
V gene: TRBV6-6

CDR3 DNA: TGTGCCAGCAGCGACCCGTTGGGCGAGACCCAGTACTTC
CDR3 protein: CASSDPLGETQYF
D gene: NA
J gene: TRBJ2-5
clone size: few
V gene: TRBV7-2

CDR3 DNA: TGCAGTGCTAGAGATACTAGCGGGAGGAGAGAGCAGTACTTC
CDR3 protein: CSARDTSGRREQYF
D gene: TRBD2
J gene: TRBJ2-7
clone size: many
V gene: TRBV20-1

CDR3 DNA: TGTGCCTGGCTCCAAGAGACCCAGTACTTC
CDR3 protein: CAWLQETQYF
D gene: NA
J gene: TRBJ2-5
clone size: few
V gene: TRBV9

CDR3 DNA: TGTGCCAGCAGATTGTACAGGGAAACTGAAGCTTTCTTT
CDR3 protein: CASRLYRETEAFF
D gene: NA
J gene: TRBJ1-1
clone size: NA
V gene: TRBV2

CDR3 DNA: TGTGCCAGCAGCAAAGTTGTAGAATCCCCCTACAATGAGCAGTTCTTC
CDR3 protein: CASSKVVESPYNEQFF
D gene: NA
J gene: TRBJ2-1
clone size: NA
V gene: TRBV21-1

CDR3 DNA: TGTGCCAGCAGCTTGAGACCACCCCTCCCCTCTAACTATGGCTACACCTTC
CDR3 protein: CASSLRPPLPSNYGYTF
D gene: NA
J gene: TRBJ1-2
clone size: NA
V gene: TRBV5-6

CDR3 DNA: TGTGCCAGCAGACCAAGGGGGGGGCTAGCGGGAGACTTTAGCACAGATACGCAGTATTTT
CDR3 protein: CASRPRGGLAGDFSTDTQYF
D gene: TRBD2
J gene: TRBJ2-3
clone size: NA
V gene: TRBV7-8

CDR3 DNA: TGTGCCAGCAGGAGGGGGCTAACTGGAAACACCATATATTTT
CDR3 protein: CASRRGLTGNTIYF
D gene: TRBD1
J gene: TRBJ1-3
clone size: NA
V gene: TRBV12-3/TRBV12-4

CDR3 DNA: TGTGCCAGCAGTTTTGGTTGGGGGGGGGACACTGAAGCTTTCTTT
CDR3 protein: CASSFGWGGDTEAFF
D gene: NA
J gene: TRBJ1-1
clone size: NA
V gene: TRBV27

CDR3 DNA: TGTGCCAGCAGTTCCGGAGCAGATACGCAGTATTTT
CDR3 protein: CASSSGADTQYF
D gene: NA
J gene: TRBJ2-3
clone size: many
V gene: TRBV6-5

CDR3 DNA: TGTGCCAGCAGCCCGCTAGCGGAATGGGGAGATACGCAGTATTTT
CDR3 protein: CASSPLAEWGDTQYF
D gene: TRBD2
J gene: TRBJ2-3
clone size: many
V gene: TRBV11-2

CDR3 DNA: TGTGCCATCAGTGATGACCTCAACGGGAATGAGCAGTTCTTC
CDR3 protein: CAISDDLNGNEQFF
D gene: NA
J gene: TRBJ2-1
clone size: NA
V gene: TRBV10-3

CDR3 DNA: TGTGCCACCTCACAGGCGGGGGCCGAGGCCAAAGCTTTCTTT
CDR3 protein: CATSQAGAEAKAFF
D gene: NA
J gene: TRBJ1-1
clone size: NA
V gene: TRBV24-1

CDR3 DNA: TGTGCCACCAGCGAGGGCAATCAGCCCCAGCATTTT
CDR3 protein: CATSEGNQPQHF
D gene: NA
J gene: TRBJ1-5
clone size: NA
V gene: TRBV15

CDR3 DNA: TGCGCCAGCAGCTTGCTAACAGGGGTCCGACTGACTACCAATGAGCAGTTCTTC
CDR3 protein: CASSLLTGVRLTTNEQFF
D gene: TRBD1
J gene: TRBJ2-1
clone size: many
V gene: TRBV5-1

CDR3 DNA: TGTGCCAGCTCACCCTCGGACAGGGCTGGCCATGGCTACACCTTC
CDR3 protein: CASSPSDRAGHGYTF
D gene: TRBD1
J gene: TRBJ1-2
clone size: NA
V gene: TRBV18

CDR3 DNA: TGTGCCAGCATGTCAAAGGGGGACAGGGATAGAGGCTACACCTTC
CDR3 protein: CASMSKGDRDRGYTF
D gene: TRBD1
J gene: TRBJ1-2
clone size: NA
V gene: TRBV7-9

CDR3 DNA: TGCGCCAGCAGCTTGGGTGTACAGGGGCGGTTCACTGAAGCTTTCTTT
CDR3 protein: CASSLGVQGRFTEAFF
D gene: TRBD1
J gene: TRBJ1-1
clone size: many
V gene: TRBV5-1

CDR3 DNA: TGTGCCAGCAGCTTTGGACAGGGCCTCTACAATGAGCAGTTCTTC
CDR3 protein: CASSFGQGLYNEQFF
D gene: TRBD1
J gene: TRBJ2-1
clone size: many
V gene: TRBV2

CDR3 DNA: TGCGCCAGCAGCCAAGCCCGGTATTGGTCGGACTATGGCTACACCTTC
CDR3 protein: CASSQARYWSDYGYTF
D gene: NA
J gene: TRBJ1-2
clone size: few
V gene: TRBV4-3

CDR3 DNA: TGTGCCAGCGGTTTGGGCACCGGGGAGCTGTTTTTT
CDR3 protein: CASGLGTGELFF
D gene: NA
J gene: TRBJ2-2
clone size: NA
V gene: TRBV27

CDR3 DNA: TGTGCCAGCAGCCCCCAGGCCGGGACTAGCTCCCACGAGCAGTACTTC
CDR3 protein: CASSPQAGTSSHEQYF
D gene: TRBD2
J gene: TRBJ2-7
clone size: NA
V gene: TRBV9

CDR3 DNA: TGTGCCAGCAGCCTTGGACTAGCGGGAGTCGGTGAGACCCAGTACTTC
CDR3 protein: CASSLGLAGVGETQYF
D gene: TRBD2
J gene: TRBJ2-5
clone size: NA
V gene: TRBV7-2

CDR3 DNA: TGCAGTGCTCCCGGGACAGGATATTACGAGCAGTACTTC
CDR3 protein: CSAPGTGYYEQYF
D gene: TRBD1
J gene: TRBJ2-7
clone size: NA
V gene: TRBV20-1

CDR3 DNA: TGTGCCAGCAGTCAGAGGGGTGGCTACACCTTC
CDR3 protein: CASSQRGGYTF
D gene: NA
J gene: TRBJ1-2
clone size: NA
V gene: TRBV6-6

CDR3 DNA: TGTGCCTGGAGTGCAACGGGAGCGGATGAGCAGTTCTTC
CDR3 protein: CAWSATGADEQFF
D gene: NA
J gene: TRBJ2-1
clone size: once
V gene: TRBV30

CDR3 DNA: TGTGCCAGCAGTCGACAGGGGGGTTGGATAAACACCATATATTTT
CDR3 protein: CASSRQGGWINTIYF
D gene: TRBD1
J gene: TRBJ1-3
clone size: NA
V gene: TRBV28

CDR3 DNA: TGCAGTGCTAGAAGGTTCGGGGGTGGCTCCTACGAGCAGTACTTC
CDR3 protein: CSARRFGGGSYEQYF
D gene: NA
J gene: TRBJ2-7
clone size: NA
V gene: TRBV20-1

CDR3 DNA: TGTGCCAGCAGCCCTACTAGCGGTCCCTACGAGCAGTACTTC
CDR3 protein: CASSPTSGPYEQYF
D gene: TRBD2
J gene: TRBJ2-7
clone size: few
V gene: TRBV7-2

CDR3 DNA: TGCAGCGCCGAGCGGGAAGGGGATTACGAGCAGTACTTC
CDR3 protein: CSAEREGDYEQYF
D gene: TRBD2
J gene: TRBJ2-7
clone size: NA
V gene: TRBV29-1

CDR3 DNA: TGTGCCAGCAGCGACAGGGTTACCGATGAGCAGTTCTTC
CDR3 protein: CASSDRVTDEQFF
D gene: TRBD1
J gene: TRBJ2-1
clone size: few
V gene: TRBV2

CDR3 DNA: TGCAGTGCTAGCGAGCCGGGACTAGCGTTGTACAATGAGCAGTTCTTC
CDR3 protein: CSASEPGLALYNEQFF
D gene: TRBD2
J gene: TRBJ2-1
clone size: NA
V gene: TRBV20-1

CDR3 DNA: TGTGCCAGCAGGTATGGTAGCGGAGATACGCAGTATTTT
CDR3 protein: CASRYGSGDTQYF
D gene: NA
J gene: TRBJ2-3
clone size: NA
V gene: TRBV7-9

CDR3 DNA: TGCGCCAGCACACCAAGTCGTGGGTTCTCCTACGAGCAGTACTTC
CDR3 protein: CASTPSRGFSYEQYF
D gene: NA
J gene: TRBJ2-7
clone size: NA
V gene: TRBV4-3

CDR3 DNA: TGTGCCAGCAGCCTCAGACAGGGCATCTTCATGAACACTGAAGCTTTCTTT
CDR3 protein: CASSLRQGIFMNTEAFF
D gene: TRBD1
J gene: TRBJ1-1
clone size: NA
V gene: TRBV2

CDR3 DNA: TGCAGTGCGCGGAACGACAGGGGGACCTACGAGCAGTACTTC
CDR3 protein: CSARNDRGTYEQYF
D gene: TRBD1
J gene: TRBJ2-7
clone size: NA
V gene: TRBV20-1

CDR3 DNA: TGTGCCAGCAGCTTAGAAGGAGACAGGGGCCAAGAGACCCAGTACTTC
CDR3 protein: CASSLEGDRGQETQYF
D gene: TRBD1
J gene: TRBJ2-5
clone size: few
V gene: TRBV7-9

CDR3 DNA: TGTGCCTGGAGTGCCGGCGGGGGGGGTCAAGATACGCAGTATTTT
CDR3 protein: CAWSAGGGGQDTQYF
D gene: TRBD2
J gene: TRBJ2-3
clone size: NA
V gene: TRBV30

CDR3 DNA: TGTGCCAGCAGTTGGAGTAGGGGAAACACCGGGGAGCTGTTTTTT
CDR3 protein: CASSWSRGNTGELFF
D gene: NA
J gene: TRBJ2-2
clone size: NA
V gene: TRBV13

CDR3 DNA: TGTGCCAGCAACCGGGGACTGGGTTACAATGAGCAGTTCTTC
CDR3 protein: CASNRGLGYNEQFF
D gene: NA
J gene: TRBJ2-1
clone size: NA
V gene: TRBV7-9

CDR3 DNA: TGTGCCAGCAGTCCCCTTCCCCCGGGAGCAACATATCAGCCCCAGCATTTT
CDR3 protein: CASSPLPPGATYQPQHF
D gene: NA
J gene: TRBJ1-5
clone size: NA
V gene: TRBV27

CDR3 DNA: TGTGCCACCAGTGATATAACCGAGACAGGGATGGGAGATACGCAGTATTTT
CDR3 protein: CATSDITETGMGDTQYF
D gene: TRBD1
J gene: TRBJ2-3
clone size: NA
V gene: TRBV24-1

CDR3 DNA: TGTGCCAGCAGTCCCTGGACTAGCGGGAAACCAGATACGCAGTATTTT
CDR3 protein: CASSPWTSGKPDTQYF
D gene: TRBD2
J gene: TRBJ2-3
clone size: few
V gene: TRBV11-3

CDR3 DNA: TGTGCCAGCTCAAATGGGGGGAATAGCAATCAGCCCCAGCATTTT
CDR3 protein: CASSNGGNSNQPQHF
D gene: NA
J gene: TRBJ1-5
clone size: few
V gene: TRBV12-3/TRBV12-4

CDR3 DNA: TGCAGTGCTAACCCCGGGGCGGTTGACAATCAGCCCCAGCATTTT
CDR3 protein: CSANPGAVDNQPQHF
D gene: NA
J gene: TRBJ1-5
clone size: NA
V gene: TRBV20-1

CDR3 DNA: TGCAGCGTTGGACAGGACCTCTATGGCTACACCTTC
CDR3 protein: CSVGQDLYGYTF
D gene: NA
J gene: TRBJ1-2
clone size: few
V gene: TRBV29-1